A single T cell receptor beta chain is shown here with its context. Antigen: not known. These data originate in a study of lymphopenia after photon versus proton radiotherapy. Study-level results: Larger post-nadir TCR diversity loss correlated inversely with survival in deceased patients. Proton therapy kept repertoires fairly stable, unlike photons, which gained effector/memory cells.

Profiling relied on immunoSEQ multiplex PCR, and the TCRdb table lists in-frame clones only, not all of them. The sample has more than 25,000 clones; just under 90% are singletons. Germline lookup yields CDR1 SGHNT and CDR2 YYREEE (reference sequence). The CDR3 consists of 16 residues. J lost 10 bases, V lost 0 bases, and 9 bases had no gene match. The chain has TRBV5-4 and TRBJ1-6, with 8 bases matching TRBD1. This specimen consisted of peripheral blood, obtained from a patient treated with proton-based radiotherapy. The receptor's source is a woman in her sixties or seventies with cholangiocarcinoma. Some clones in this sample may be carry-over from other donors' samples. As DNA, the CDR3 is TGTGCCAGCAGCTTGGACCCACAGGGGGAAGGCTCACCCCTCCACTTT. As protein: CASSLDPQGEGSPLHF.